The text below deals with one T cell receptor (beta chain). These data belong to a study of blood T cell repertoires in COVID-19. In the authors' methods: Amplification with reference gene primers provided the estimates of nucleated cell counts. Measured with immunoSEQ multiplex PCR; TCRdb has only the in-frame clones, and not every one. V, J and clone size reflect that table, while D and trimming were determined from the DNA. Among about 13,000 clones listed, around 74% were seen once. This CDR3 region has 15 residues. Germline CDR1 and CDR2: KGHSH and LQKENI. V was cut by 3 bases and J by 4 bases, with 15 bases left in between.

This rearrangement joins TRBV18 to TRBJ1-2; possible D gene TRBD1, 6 bases. This receptor was taken from an elderly woman with acute or convalescent COVID-19. The specimen was peripheral blood. CDR3 protein: CASSPTLQGPYGYTF. CDR3 in DNA: TGTGCCAGCTCACCGACCCTACAGGGCCCCTATGGCTACACCTTC.